This paragraph covers one TCR beta chain sequence. Its antigen is currently unknown. The data were obtained in a study of vaccination effects on CD4 cells after COVID-19. Ahead of sequencing, the ViraFEST assay grew antigen-specific CD4+ T cells using viral peptide pools. Culture proceeded for more than 8 days, and CD4+ T cells were then isolated. Vaccinated participants had no history of SARS-CoV-2 infection and tested negative for nucleocapsid antibodies. The authors exchanged half the medium for IL-2 medium on days 3 and 7. Whole-study findings and limits: Clones from infection and from vaccination both contracted markedly late after vaccination.

The method was immunoSEQ multiplex PCR; TCRdb's version includes in-frame clones alone and lacks a portion of them. The sample lists about 11,000 clones, around 74% occurring once. V lost 3 bases, J lost 4 bases, and 9 bases stayed unmatched. In germline, CDR1 is SNHLY, CDR2 FYNNEI. The CDR3 runs to 16 residues. The rearrangement joins TRBV2 to TRBJ2-1; TRBD1 matches at 7 bases. The specimen was CD4+ T cells from PBMCs cultured with HCoV-229E spike peptides, collected before COVID-19 vaccination. The clonotype was recovered from a human donor who received a COVID-19 vaccine. The CDR3 bases are TGTGCCAGCAGTGAGACCCGACAGGGAAGGTACAATGAGCAGTTCTTC. Its translation: CASSETRQGRYNEQFF.